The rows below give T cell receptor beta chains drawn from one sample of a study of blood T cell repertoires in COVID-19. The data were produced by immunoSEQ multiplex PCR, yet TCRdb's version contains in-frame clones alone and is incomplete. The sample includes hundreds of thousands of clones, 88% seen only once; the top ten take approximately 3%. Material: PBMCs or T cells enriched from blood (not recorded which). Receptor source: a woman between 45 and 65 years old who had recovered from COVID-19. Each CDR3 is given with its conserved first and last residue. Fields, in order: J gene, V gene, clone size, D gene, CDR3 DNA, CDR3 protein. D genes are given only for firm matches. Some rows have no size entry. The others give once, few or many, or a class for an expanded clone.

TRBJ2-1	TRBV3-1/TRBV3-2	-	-	TGTGCCAGCAACCTCCAGGGGACTGAGCAGTTCTTC	CASNLQGTEQFF
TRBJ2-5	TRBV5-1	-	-	TGCGCCAGCAGCTTGGGACACAGACAAGAGACCCAGTACTTC	CASSLGHRQETQYF
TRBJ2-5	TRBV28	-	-	TGTGCCAGCAGGCCCCCCGACAGGATCCTTCGGGAGACCCAGTACTTC	CASRPPDRILRETQYF
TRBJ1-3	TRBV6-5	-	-	TGTGCCAGCAGTTACTCGACAGCCAGCTCTGGAAACACCATATATTTT	CASSYSTASSGNTIYF
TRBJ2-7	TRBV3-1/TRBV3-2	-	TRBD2	TGTGCCAGCAGCCAGGGACTAGCAGATTATTACGAGCAGTACTTC	CASSQGLADYYEQYF
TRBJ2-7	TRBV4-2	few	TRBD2	TGTGCCAGCAGCCAAGGTAGTAGCGGGAGCTCCTACGAGCAGTACTTC	CASSQGSSGSSYEQYF
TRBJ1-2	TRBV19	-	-	TGTGCCAGTAGTATAGCCCACAGGTACGGCTACACCTTC	CASSIAHRYGYTF
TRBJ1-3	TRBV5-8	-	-	TGTGCCAGCAGCGGGAAGGTACAGGGACGGGGAAACACCATATATTTT	CASSGKVQGRGNTIYF
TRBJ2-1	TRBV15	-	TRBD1	TGTGCCACCAGCAGAGATCGGGCAGGGGGCGGACTCTACAATGAGCAGTTCTTC	CATSRDRAGGGLYNEQFF
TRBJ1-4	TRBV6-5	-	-	TGTGCCAGCAGTTACCAGGGGACGACAACTAATGAAAAACTGTTTTTT	CASSYQGTTTNEKLFF
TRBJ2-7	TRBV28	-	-	TGTGCCAGCAGTGTAGGGGCCCTTCCCTACGAGCAGTACTTC	CASSVGALPYEQYF
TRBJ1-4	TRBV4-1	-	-	TGCGCCAGCAGCCAAGAGATACAGGGTAGGGAAAAACTGTTTTTT	CASSQEIQGREKLFF
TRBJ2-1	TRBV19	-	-	TGTGCCAGTAGTATTGTGGGAGTAGAGTACAATGAGCAGTTCTTC	CASSIVGVEYNEQFF
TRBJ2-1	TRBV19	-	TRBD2	TGTGCCAGTAGTCCAGAAGCGGGAGGTGGTCGAAATGAGCAGTTCTTC	CASSPEAGGGRNEQFF
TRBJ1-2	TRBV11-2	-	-	TGTGCCAGCAGCCCGAGACGCGGGCCCTATGGCTACACCTTC	CASSPRRGPYGYTF
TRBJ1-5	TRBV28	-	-	TGTGCCAGCAGTACCCCCACAGGCCGGGGGTCCTATAGCAATCAGCCCCAGCATTTT	CASSTPTGRGSYSNQPQHF
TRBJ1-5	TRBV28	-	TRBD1	TGTGCCAGCAGTTTAAGTCAGGGGGTCGTTCAGCCCCAGCATTTT	CASSLSQGVVQPQHF
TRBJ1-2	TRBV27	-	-	TGTGCCAGCAGTTTTGCGGGGGCAAATGGCTACACCTTC	CASSFAGANGYTF
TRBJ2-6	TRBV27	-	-	TGTGCCAGCAGTTTATTGGGCGGGCCAGGGGCCAACGTCCTGACTTTC	CASSLLGGPGANVLTF
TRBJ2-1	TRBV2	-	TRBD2	TGTGCCAGCAGTGACTATGGCGGGAGGACCCACAATGAGCAGTTCTTC	CASSDYGGRTHNEQFF
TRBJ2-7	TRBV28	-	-	TGTGCCAGCAGCCGAACCGGGACTGGAGGCTACGAGCAGTACTTC	CASSRTGTGGYEQYF
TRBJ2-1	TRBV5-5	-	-	TGTGCCAGCAGCTCATACCTCCGCGGAAATGAGCAGTTCTTC	CASSSYLRGNEQFF
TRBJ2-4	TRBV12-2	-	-	TGTGCAAGTCGCTTAGCGGGGCTGACAGGGAAGGGGACCAAAAACATTCAGTACTTC	CASRLAGLTGKGTKNIQYF